This T cell receptor (beta chain) comes out of a study of CD8 T cells in ankylosing spondylitis. With regard to this clonotype: No antigen is known for it.

TCRdb redid the calling of the 5' RACE reads with MiXCR, one entry per CDR3 protein. Seen here are about 89,000 distinct CDR3 sequences, approximately 30% observed once, and the top ten hold around three fifths. Study results and limitations: Reports say disease-linked clones showed up significantly more in matched ankylosing spondylitis synovial fluid. Typical of ankylosing spondylitis blood, it appeared, was a TCR beta motif of eight highly homologous variants. CD8+ disease-linked clones were present at relatively low frequencies in blood.

This sequence originates from a male donor with ankylosing spondylitis or in good health (not recorded which). Sequencing used blood, either unsorted or a sorted T cell fraction (not recorded which).

DNA of the CDR3: TGTGCCAGCAGTTTAGGCGCAGGGGGGAATGAAAAACTGTTTTTT. It yields the protein CASSLGAGGNEKLFF. The J gene is TRBJ1-4, the V gene TRBV12-3 or TRBV12-4; TRBD1 aligns across 7 bases. V lost 1 base and J lost 5; bases outside the gene matches: 4. CDR3 length equals 15 residues.